These 5 T cell receptor beta chains were all obtained from the same sample, sequenced in a study of blood T cell repertoires in COVID-19. Assay: immunoSEQ multiplex PCR; the TCRdb copy retains only in-frame clones and omits some. Of 45,000 to 55,000 clones in the sample, over 80% were seen once. What was sequenced was peripheral blood. The receptor source for this set is a human donor in a cohort sampled during active COVID-19.

This clone was seen a few times. This rearrangement joins TRBV11-2 to TRBJ1-3; 7 bases line up with TRBD1. CDR3 length equals 13 residues. Trimming took 4 bases from V and 4 from J; bases not matched to a gene: 1. CDR1 and CDR2 from the germline V gene are SGHAT and FQNNGV. The CDR3 nucleotides read TGTGCCAGCAGCTCGGGACAGGGAAACACCATATATTTT. Amino acid sequence: CASSSGQGNTIYF.

The chain uses TRBV19 and TRBJ2-1; the D gene is possibly TRBD2 (5 bases). Germline loops: CDR1 LNHDA, CDR2 SQIVND (reference sequence). V lost 5 bases and J 4 bases, leaving 15 bases between the germline ends. This CDR3 spans 15 amino acids. DNA of the CDR3: TGTGCCAGTAGTGTCTCCGGGAACCCTTACAATGAGCAGTTCTTC. Amino acids: CASSVSGNPYNEQFF. The variable domain in full, completed from reference TRBV19 and TRBJ2-1, reads DGGITQSPKYLFRKEGQNVTLSCEQNLNHDAMYWYRQDPGQGLRLIYYSQIVNDFQKGDIAEGYSVSREKKESFPLTVTSAQKNPTAFYLCASSVSGNPYNEQFFGPGTRLTVL.

The chain combines TRBV2 with TRBJ1-2, with D possibly matching TRBD1 (5 bases). Deletions cut 3 bases from V and 8 bases from J, with 13 bases between. The germline CDR1 and CDR2 sequences are SNHLY and FYNNEI. The CDR3 is made up of 13 amino acids. The CDR3 reads CASSDGGMRGYTF. The CDR3 DNA sequence: TGTGCCAGCAGTGACGGGGGGATGAGGGGCTACACCTTC. The full variable domain, with the rest looked up from reference TRBV2 and TRBJ1-2, is EPEVTQTPSHQVTQMGQEVILRCVPISNHLYFYWYRQILGQKVEFLVSFYNNEISEKSEIFDDQFSVERPDGSNFTLKIRSTKLEDSAMYFCASSDGGMRGYTFGSGTRLTVV.

The gene calls are TRBV5-5 and TRBJ2-7, with D perhaps TRBD1 (5 bases). The V and J ends lost 2 bases and 7 bases respectively, with 22 bases between them. Looked up from germline, CDR1 is SGHKS and CDR2 is YYEKEE (reference sequence). The CDR3 consists of 16 residues. In DNA, the CDR3 is TGTGCCAGCAGCTTCCGATCGGAACAGGTGGGGATAGAGCAGTACTTC. Protein sequence: CASSFRSEQVGIEQYF.

The chain uses TRBV27 and TRBJ1-1, with 7 nucleotides matching TRBD1. The germline CDR1 and CDR2 sequences are MNHEY and SMNVEV (reference sequence). CDR3 length equals 11 residues. The ends lost 5 bases at V and 10 bases at J; junction bases unmatched: 4. In DNA, the CDR3 is TGTGCCAGCAGTAGGACAGGAGGAGCTTTCTTT. Its translation is CASSRTGGAFF.